This TCR beta chain was identified during a study of PD-L1 blockade in urothelial cancer. The time point: peripheral blood 6 weeks after treatment start. The repertoire was sequenced with immunoSEQ multiplex PCR; TCRdb's copy has only in-frame clones and lacks some. The table shows tens of thousands of clones, with 88% occurring only once. As regards this clone: The same CDR3 is also encoded by other DNA sequences in this sample.

With V trimmed by 1 base and J by 2 bases, 2 bases remained unmatched. Germline V gene data show CDR1 as SEHNR and CDR2 as FQNEAQ (reference sequence). The CDR3 runs to 14 residues. The V and J genes are TRBV7-9 and TRBJ2-7; TRBD1 matches at 7 bases. The sequences come from PBMCs, collected around atezolizumab (anti-PD-L1) treatment. The receptor comes from a man aged 55 to 69 with urothelial cancer. Written as DNA, the CDR3 is TGTGCCAGCAGCTTAGGGGGACAGACCTACGAGCAGTACTTC. It is translated as CASSLGGQTYEQYF. The full variable domain, rest sourced from reference TRBV7-9 and TRBJ2-7, is DTGVSQNPRHKITKRGQNVTFRCDPISEHNRLYWYRQTLGQGPEFLTYFQNEAQLEKSRLLSDRFSAERPKGSFSTLEIQRTEQGDSAMYLCASSLGGQTYEQYFGPGTRLTVT.